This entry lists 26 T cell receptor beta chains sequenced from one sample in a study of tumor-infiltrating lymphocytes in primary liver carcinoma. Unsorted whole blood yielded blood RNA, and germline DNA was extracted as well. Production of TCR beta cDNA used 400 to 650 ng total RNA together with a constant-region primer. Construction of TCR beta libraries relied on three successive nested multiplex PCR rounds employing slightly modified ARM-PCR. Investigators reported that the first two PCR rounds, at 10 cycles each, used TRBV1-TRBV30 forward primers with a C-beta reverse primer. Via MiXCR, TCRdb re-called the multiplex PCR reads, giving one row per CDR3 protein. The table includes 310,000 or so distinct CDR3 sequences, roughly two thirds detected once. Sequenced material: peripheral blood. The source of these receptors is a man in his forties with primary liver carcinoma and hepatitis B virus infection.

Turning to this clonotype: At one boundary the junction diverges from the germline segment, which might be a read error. CDR3: CTSSEERVEQYF. The DNA for the CDR3 is TGTACCAGCAGTGAGGAGAGGGTGGAGCAGTACTTC. The chain carries TRBV6-1 and TRBJ2-7; the D gene is possibly TRBD2 (5 bases). Germline CDR1 MNHNS, CDR2 SASEGT. This CDR3 has 12 amino acids.

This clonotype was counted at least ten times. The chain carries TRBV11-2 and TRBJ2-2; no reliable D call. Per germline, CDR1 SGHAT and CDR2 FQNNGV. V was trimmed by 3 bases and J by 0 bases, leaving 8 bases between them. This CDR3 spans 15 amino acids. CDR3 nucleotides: TGTGCCAGCAGCTTTTTACCTGCGAACACCGGGGAGCTGTTTTTT. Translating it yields CASSFLPANTGELFF.

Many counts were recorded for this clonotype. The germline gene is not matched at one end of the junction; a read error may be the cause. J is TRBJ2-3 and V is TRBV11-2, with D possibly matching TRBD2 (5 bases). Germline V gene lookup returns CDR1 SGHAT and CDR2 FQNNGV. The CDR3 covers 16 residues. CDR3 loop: CAGSYTRERSTDTQYF. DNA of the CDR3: TGTGCCGGCAGTTACACCCGAGAGCGGAGCACAGATACGCAGTATTTT.

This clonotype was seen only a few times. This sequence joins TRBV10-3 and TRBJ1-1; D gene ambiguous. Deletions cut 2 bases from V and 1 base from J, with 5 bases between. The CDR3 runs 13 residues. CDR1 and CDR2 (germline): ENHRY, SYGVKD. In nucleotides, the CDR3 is TGTGCCATCAGTGAGGTGGCGAACACTGAAGCTTTCTTT. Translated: CAISEVANTEAFF.

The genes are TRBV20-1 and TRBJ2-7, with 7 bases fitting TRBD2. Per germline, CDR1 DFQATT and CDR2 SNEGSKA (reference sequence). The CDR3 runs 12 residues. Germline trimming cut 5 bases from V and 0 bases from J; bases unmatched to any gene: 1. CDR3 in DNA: TGCAGTGCTCGGACTAGCTCCTACGAGCAGTACTTC. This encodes CSARTSSYEQYF.

CDR3 DNA sequence: TGTGCCAGCAGCTCCCACAGTGGTGAGACCCAGTACTTC. Translating it yields CASSSHSGETQYF. The chain uses TRBV7-9 and TRBJ2-5; D is undetermined. Germline loops: CDR1 SEHNR, CDR2 FQNEAQ (reference sequence). The CDR3 totals 13 residues. V was shortened by 4 bases and J by 5 bases, with 11 bases between the two germline ends.

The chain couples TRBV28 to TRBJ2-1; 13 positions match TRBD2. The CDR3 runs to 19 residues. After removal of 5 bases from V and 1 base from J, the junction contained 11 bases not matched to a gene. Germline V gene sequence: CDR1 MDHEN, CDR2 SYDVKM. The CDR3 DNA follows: TGTGCCAGCAGTGTCTTATCCGGGACTAGCGGGAAGTCCTACAATGAGCAGTTCTTC. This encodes CASSVLSGTSGKSYNEQFF.

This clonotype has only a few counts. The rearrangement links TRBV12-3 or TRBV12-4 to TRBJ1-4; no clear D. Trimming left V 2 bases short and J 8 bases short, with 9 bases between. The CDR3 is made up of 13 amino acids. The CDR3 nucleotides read TGTGCCAGCAGTTTATCAGGAGTCGAAAAACTGTTTTTT. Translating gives CASSLSGVEKLFF.

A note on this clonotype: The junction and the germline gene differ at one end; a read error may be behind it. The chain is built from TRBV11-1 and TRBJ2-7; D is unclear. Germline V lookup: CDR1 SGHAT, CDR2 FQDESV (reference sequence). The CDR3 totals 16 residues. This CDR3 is CASNSRGSFNLYEQYF. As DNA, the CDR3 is TGTGCCAGTAACTCAAGAGGCTCTTTCAACCTCTACGAGCAATACTTC.

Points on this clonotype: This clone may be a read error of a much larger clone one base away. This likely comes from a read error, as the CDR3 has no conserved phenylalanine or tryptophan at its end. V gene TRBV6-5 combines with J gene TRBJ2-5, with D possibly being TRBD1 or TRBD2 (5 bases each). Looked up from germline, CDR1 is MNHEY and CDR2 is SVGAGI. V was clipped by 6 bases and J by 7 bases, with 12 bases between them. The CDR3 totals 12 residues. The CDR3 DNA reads TGTGCCAGCAGCACCCCGGGGCGGACCCAGTACTTA. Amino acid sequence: CASSTPGRTQYL.

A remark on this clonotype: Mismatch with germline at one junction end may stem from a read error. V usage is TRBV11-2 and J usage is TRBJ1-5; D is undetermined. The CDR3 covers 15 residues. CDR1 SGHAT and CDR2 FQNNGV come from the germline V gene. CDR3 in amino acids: CASSLSIEGHQSQHF. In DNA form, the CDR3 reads TGTGCCAGCAGCCTAAGTATCGAGGGTCATCAGTCCCAGCATTTT.

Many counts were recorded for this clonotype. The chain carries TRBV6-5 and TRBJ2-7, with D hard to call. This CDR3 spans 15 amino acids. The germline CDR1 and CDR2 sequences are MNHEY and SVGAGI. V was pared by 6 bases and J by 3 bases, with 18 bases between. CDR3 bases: TGTGCCAGCAGACTGAACGGAGTTACCGACTACGAGCAGTACTTC. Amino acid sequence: CASRLNGVTDYEQYF.

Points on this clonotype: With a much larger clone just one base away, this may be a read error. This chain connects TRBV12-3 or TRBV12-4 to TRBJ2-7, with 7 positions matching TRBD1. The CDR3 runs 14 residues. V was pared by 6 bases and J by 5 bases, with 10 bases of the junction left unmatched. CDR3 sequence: CASRKDRAVHEQYF. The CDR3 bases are TGTGCCAGCAGAAAAGACAGGGCTGTCCACGAGCAGTACTTC.

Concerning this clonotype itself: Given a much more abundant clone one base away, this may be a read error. CDR3 amino acids: CASSEWTGGNEQFF. The DNA of the CDR3 is TGCGCCAGCAGTGAATGGACCGGGGGCAATGAGCAGTTCTTC. The chain uses TRBV10-2 and TRBJ2-1; D might be TRBD2 (6 bases). Trimming stripped 3 bases from V and 6 bases from J, with 12 bases between. Per the germline V gene, CDR1 is WSHSY and CDR2 is SAAADI. This CDR3 contains 14 residues.

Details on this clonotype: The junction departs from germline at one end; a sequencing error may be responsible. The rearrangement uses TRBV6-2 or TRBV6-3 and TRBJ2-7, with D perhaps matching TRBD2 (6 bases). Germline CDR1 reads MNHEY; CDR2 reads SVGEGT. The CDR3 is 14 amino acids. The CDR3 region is CASSLSGGAYEHYF. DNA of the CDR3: TGTGCCAGCAGCCTCAGCGGAGGGGCCTACGAGCACTACTTC.

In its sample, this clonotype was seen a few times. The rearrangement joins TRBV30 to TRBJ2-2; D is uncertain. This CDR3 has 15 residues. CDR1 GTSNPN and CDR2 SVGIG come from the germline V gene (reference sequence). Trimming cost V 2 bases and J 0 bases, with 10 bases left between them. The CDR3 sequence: CAWSLLAANTGELFF. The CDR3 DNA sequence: TGTGCCTGGAGTCTCCTGGCAGCGAACACCGGGGAGCTGTTTTTT.

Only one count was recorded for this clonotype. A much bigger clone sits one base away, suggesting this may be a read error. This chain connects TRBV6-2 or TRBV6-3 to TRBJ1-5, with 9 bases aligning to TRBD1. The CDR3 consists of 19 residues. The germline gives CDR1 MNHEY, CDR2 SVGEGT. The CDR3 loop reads CPSSSTRSPGTGRNQPQHF. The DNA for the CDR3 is TGTCCCAGCAGTAGTACTCGAAGCCCCGGGACAGGGAGAAATCAGCCCCAGCATTTT.

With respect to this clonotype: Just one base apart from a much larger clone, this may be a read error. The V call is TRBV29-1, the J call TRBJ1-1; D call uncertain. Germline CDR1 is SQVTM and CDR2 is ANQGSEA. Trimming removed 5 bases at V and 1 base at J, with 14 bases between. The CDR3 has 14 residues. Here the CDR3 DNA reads TGCAGCGTTCGAGTGTTTGACGGGAACACTGAAGCTTTCTTT. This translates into CSVRVFDGNTEAFF. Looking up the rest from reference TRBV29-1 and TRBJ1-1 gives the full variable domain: SAVISQKPSRDICQRGTSLTIQCQVDSQVTMMFWYRQQPGQSLTLIATANQGSEATYESGFVIDKFPISRPNLTFSTLTVSNMSPEDSSIYLCSVRVFDGNTEAFFGQGTRLTVV.

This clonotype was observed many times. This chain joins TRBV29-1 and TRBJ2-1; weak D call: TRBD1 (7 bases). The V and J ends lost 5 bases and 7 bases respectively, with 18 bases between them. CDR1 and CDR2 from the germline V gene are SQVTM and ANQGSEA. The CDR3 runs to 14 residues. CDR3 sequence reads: CSVPRTGGFNEQFF. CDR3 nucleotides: TGCAGCGTTCCTAGGACAGGAGGGTTTAATGAGCAGTTCTTC.

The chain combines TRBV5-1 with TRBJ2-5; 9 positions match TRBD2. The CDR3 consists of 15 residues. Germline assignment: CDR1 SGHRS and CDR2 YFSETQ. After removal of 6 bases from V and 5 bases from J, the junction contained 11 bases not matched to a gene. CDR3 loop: CASNFVNSGSETQYF. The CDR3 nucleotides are TGCGCCAGCAACTTCGTCAATAGCGGGAGTGAGACCCAGTACTTC.

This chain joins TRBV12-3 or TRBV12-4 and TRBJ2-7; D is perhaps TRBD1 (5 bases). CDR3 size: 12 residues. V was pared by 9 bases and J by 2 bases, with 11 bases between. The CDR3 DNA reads TGTGCCAGTAGGGGATGGACCTACGAGCAGTACTTC. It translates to CASRGWTYEQYF.

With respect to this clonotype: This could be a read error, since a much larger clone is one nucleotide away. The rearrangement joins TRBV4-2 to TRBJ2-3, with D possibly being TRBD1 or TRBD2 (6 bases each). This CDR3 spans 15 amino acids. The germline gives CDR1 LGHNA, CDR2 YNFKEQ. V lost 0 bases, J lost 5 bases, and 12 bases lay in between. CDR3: CASSQERGQGDTQYF. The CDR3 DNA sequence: TGTGCCAGCAGCCAAGAACGGGGGCAGGGAGATACGCAGTATTTT.

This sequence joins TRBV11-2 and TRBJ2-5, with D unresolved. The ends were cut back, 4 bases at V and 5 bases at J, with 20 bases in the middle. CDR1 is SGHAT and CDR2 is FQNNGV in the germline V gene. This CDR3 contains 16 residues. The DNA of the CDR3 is TGTGCCAGCAGCTACACAGTTGGAAACCAAGGGGAGACCCAGTACTTC. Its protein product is CASSYTVGNQGETQYF.

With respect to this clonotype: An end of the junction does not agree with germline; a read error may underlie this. The CDR3 region is CARSEAFGQGFEQYF. The DNA for the CDR3 is TGTGCCAGGAGTGAAGCTTTCGGGCAGGGTTTCGAGCAATACTTC. V gene TRBV6-1 combines with J gene TRBJ2-7; maybe TRBD1 (5 bases). The CDR3 spans 15 residues. Germline CDR1 and CDR2: MNHNS and SASEGT.

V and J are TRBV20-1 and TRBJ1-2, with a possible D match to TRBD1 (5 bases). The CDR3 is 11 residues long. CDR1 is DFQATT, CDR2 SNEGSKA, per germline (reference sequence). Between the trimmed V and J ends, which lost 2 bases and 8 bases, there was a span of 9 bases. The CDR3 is CSARRTSGYTF. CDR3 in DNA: TGCAGTGCTAGAAGGACATCCGGCTACACCTTC.

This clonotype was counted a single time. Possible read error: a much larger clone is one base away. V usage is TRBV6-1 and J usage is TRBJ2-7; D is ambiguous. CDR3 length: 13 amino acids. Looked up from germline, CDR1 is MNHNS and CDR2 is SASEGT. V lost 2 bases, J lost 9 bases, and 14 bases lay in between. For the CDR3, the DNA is TGTGCCAGCAGTGAATGTCTGGGATCAGGGCAGTACTTC. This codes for CASSECLGSGQYF.